A single TCR beta chain is shown here with its context. This CDR3 is built from 15 residues. CDR1 and CDR2 (germline): MNHEY, SVGEGT. V shed 5 bases and J 3 bases; nucleotides not matched to a gene: 8. No treatment of any kind had been given to any patient before thyroid surgery. TCRdb re-processed the PCR reads through MiXCR. The sample records about 41,000 clones, roughly 31% being singletons. The data derive from a study of metastatic and nonmetastatic thyroid tumors. Study-wide background: Thyroid patients, malignant and benign, had repertoires compared across blood and tumor or nodule tissue.

The clonotype originates from a male donor with papillary thyroid cancer or a benign thyroid nodule (not recorded which). Some clones in this sample may be carry-over from other donors' samples. The material sequenced was blood. The chain employs TRBV6-2 or TRBV6-3 and TRBJ2-7; 9 bases align to TRBD1. CDR3 in DNA: TGTGCCAGCAGTGGTACCGGGACAGGGTACTACGAGCAGTACTTC. Amino acid sequence: CASSGTGTGYYEQYF.